The T cell receptor beta chain under discussion was sequenced for a study of identifying expanded T cells in peripheral blood (dated by TCRdb to about 2019). About the study as a whole: Technical replicates were generated by sequencing separate aliquots of the same genomic DNA pool, with four replicates compared pairwise.

TCRbeta CDR3 regions were profiled by bias-controlled multiplex PCR amplification of genomic DNA with the immunoSEQ Assay. Turning to the authors' computational methods: To quantify the absolute abundance of each unique TCRbeta CDR3 region, the sequences were collapsed and filtered. Two models were used to test differential abundance: a binomial model (Fisher-equivalent) and a beta-binomial model that adds time-dependent variance fitted from healthy donors. Clones with fewer than 5 combined templates were removed, and a clone was called differentially abundant if the clone's Benjamini-Hochberg FDR was below 0.01. Beta-binomial variance was modeled as a function of total template count across the two samples using the form v = (b*log(k)+a)^2. TCRdb retrieved this table from immuneACCESS and kept in-frame rearrangements only. Not all clones are present; in checked studies, unresolved V genes account for under half, and no reason is known for the remainder. V and J calls and clone size come straight from that table; D and trimming were deduced from the DNA. For this sample the table gives about 94,000 clones, of which roughly 90% were detected only once. The ten largest clones take up about 6% of the sample.

The germline V gene (reference sequence) gives CDR1 as LNHDA and CDR2 as SQIVND. V sheds 7 bases and J sheds 0 bases, leaving 9 bases between their ends. CDR3 length: 13 amino acids, cysteine to phenylalanine. The sequence is cut down to CDR3 DNA, 39 bases in frame from base 1. No immune events such as infections were documented for the healthy donors during the collection period. Time-dependent variance in a beta-binomial model of T-cell clone differential abundance was calibrated using healthy-donor blood repertoires as a training cohort. There were roughly 10 healthy donors in the training cohort, of whom 3 were female and 7 were male. On average the donors were about 45 years old, and their ages spanned roughly 25 to 70 years. Whole blood from each healthy donor was obtained from a commercial supplier and was collected at three time points around 13 days apart. Genomic DNA was extracted from unsorted whole blood for immunosequencing.

What the authors observed across the whole study: Across all healthy-donor time intervals, the beta-binomial model significantly cut both the number of clones called differentially abundant and the false-positive rate. It was expected by the authors that biological variance in healthy repertoires might increase further over much longer intervals, such as months to years. About 1.3 differentially abundant clones were flagged by the binomial model between technical replicates, whereas about 16.4 and 19 were flagged over two weeks and four weeks, respectively. In all healthy donors, the variance in clone template counts between samples taken around 14 days apart rose significantly as total template count increased.

A word on this clone: The antigen this receptor binds is unknown. Base qualities are not provided; no much larger clone lies one nucleotide away.

The sequence is built from TRBV19 and TRBJ1-1, with the D gene not confidently named. Sequences were obtained from blood. The sequence came from a person aged 18-70 years in good health. The CDR3 here reads CASTYTMNTEAFF. The bases read TGTGCCAGTACTTACACCATGAACACTGAAGCTTTCTTT.